This note documents a single TCR beta chain sequence. Other DNA variants within this sample encode the same CDR3. Germline assignment: CDR1 LNHDA and CDR2 SQIVND (reference sequence). The V gene end was trimmed by 3 bases and the J gene end by 3 bases; junction bases not matched to a gene: 0. This CDR3 is built from 15 residues. This sample stems from a study of blood T cell repertoires in COVID-19. Across the study: The origin of the acute and convalescent COVID-19 samples was the United States, Italy and Spain.

Generated by immunoSEQ multiplex PCR, the TCRdb table keeps only in-frame clones and is missing some. This sample yields some 160,000 clones, of which around 80% are seen a single time; roughly 8.6% belongs to the top ten. The specimen was PBMCs or T cells enriched from blood (not recorded which). The chain is built from TRBV19 and TRBJ2-1; 12 bases agree with TRBD2. This receptor was obtained from a woman in her 50s who had recovered from COVID-19. CDR3 sequence: CASSMTSGSYNEQFF. The CDR3 DNA reads as TGTGCCAGTAGTATGACTAGCGGGAGCTACAATGAGCAGTTCTTC.